Below are 32 T cell receptor beta chains sequenced from a single sample in a study of T-cell reconstitution after alpha-beta-depleted transplantation in children. During its preparation, the TCRbeta library received unique molecular identifiers. MiXCR, applied by TCRdb to the PCR reads, yields one record per CDR3 protein. This sample has a few hundred thousand distinct CDR3 sequences, with roughly 20% found just once. The material sequenced was PBMCs from the stem cell graft donor, taken from the stem cell graft. The receptors derive from a human donor who donated a stem cell graft to a child with acute myeloid leukemia.

The chain uses TRBV15 and TRBJ2-3; 7 bases agree with TRBD2. Germline-derived CDR1 and CDR2 are LNHNV and YYDKDF (reference sequence). The CDR3 runs 18 residues. Trimming at V came to 0 bases and at J to 0 bases, leaving 9 bases not matched to a gene. The CDR3 DNA reads as TGTGCCACCAGCAGAGAGGGAGGGCGGAGAACTAGCACAGATACGCAGTATTTT. Its translation is CATSREGGRRTSTDTQYF. Supplemented by reference TRBV15 and TRBJ2-3, the full variable domain reads DAMVIQNPRYQVTQFGKPVTLSCSQTLNHNVMYWYQQKSSQAPKLLFHYYDKDFNNEADTPDNFQSRRPNTSFCFLDIRSPGLGDTAMYLCATSREGGRRTSTDTQYFGPGTRLTVL.

The genes are TRBV20-1 and TRBJ2-1; D ambiguous. From germline, CDR1 is DFQATT and CDR2 SNEGSKA (reference sequence). V lost 3 bases, J lost 9 bases, and 18 bases lay in between. The CDR3 has 14 residues. This CDR3 reads CSASTSARHGEQFF. DNA for the CDR3: TGCAGTGCTAGTACCTCCGCCAGACATGGTGAGCAGTTCTTC.

This clonotype was detected only a few times. This rearrangement joins TRBV5-1 to TRBJ2-7; 9 bases line up with TRBD1. The germline V gene has CDR1 SGHRS and CDR2 YFSETQ. The CDR3 spans 14 residues. V trimming: 6 bases; J trimming: 1 base; junction bases outside the gene matches: 5. The CDR3: CASKPGQGSYEQYF. The CDR3 DNA sequence: TGCGCCAGCAAGCCGGGACAGGGATCCTACGAGCAGTACTTC.

The chain recombines TRBV12-3 or TRBV12-4 with TRBJ2-3; 8 bases align to TRBD1. V lost 7 bases, J lost 1 base, and 4 bases stayed unmatched. CDR3 length equals 14 residues. Written as DNA, the CDR3 is TGTGCCAGCACCACGACAGGGGGCACAGATACGCAGTATTTT. Its translation is CASTTTGGTDTQYF.

This clonotype appeared many times. The V and J genes are TRBV20-1 and TRBJ2-3; the D call may be TRBD1 or TRBD2 (5 bases each). V shed 1 base and J shed 4 bases, with 9 bases lying between them. CDR1 is DFQATT and CDR2 is SNEGSKA in the germline V gene (reference sequence). The CDR3 consists of 13 residues. The CDR3 protein is CSARAPGPDTQYF. CDR3 nucleotide sequence: TGCAGTGCTAGAGCACCGGGACCAGATACGCAGTATTTT.

This clonotype was detected many times. The rearrangement joins TRBV20-1 to TRBJ2-2; a possible D gene is TRBD2 (6 bases). This CDR3 contains 14 residues. Germline V gives CDR1 DFQATT, CDR2 SNEGSKA (reference sequence). V lost 5 bases, J lost 2 bases, and 12 bases lay in between. The CDR3 loop reads CSAPGTDNTGELFF. As DNA, the CDR3 is TGCAGTGCTCCCGGGACTGATAACACCGGGGAGCTGTTTTTT.

This clonotype was observed once. The V gene is TRBV20-1, the J gene TRBJ2-1; D uncertain. The V gene lost 0 bases and the J gene lost 8 bases, with 2 bases spanning the gap. The germline V gene encodes CDR1 DFQATT and CDR2 SNEGSKA (reference sequence). The CDR3 spans 10 residues. The CDR3 is CSARDHEQFF. Written as DNA, the CDR3 is TGCAGTGCTAGAGATCATGAGCAGTTCTTC.

In its sample, this clonotype was seen many times. The chain carries TRBV15 and TRBJ2-1; 8 positions agree with TRBD2. V gave up 6 bases and J gave up 0 bases; unmatched junction bases: 4. The CDR3 contains 15 residues. Germline CDR1 LNHNV, CDR2 YYDKDF (reference sequence). The CDR3 is CATSQGTSSYNEQFF. The CDR3 nucleotides read TGTGCCACCAGTCAGGGGACTAGCTCCTACAATGAGCAGTTCTTC.

This clonotype showed up many times. The chain recombines TRBV5-1 with TRBJ2-1; no firm D call. The CDR3 consists of 13 residues. V dropped 4 bases and J dropped 4 bases, with 9 bases sitting between them. The germline gives CDR1 SGHRS, CDR2 YFSETQ. CDR3 in DNA: TGCGCCAGCAGCCTCCGGTCGTACAATGAGCAGTTCTTC. Residues: CASSLRSYNEQFF.

CDR3 amino acids: CASSPRQASSGNTIYF. The CDR3 DNA sequence: TGTGCCAGCAGTCCCCGACAGGCGAGCTCTGGAAACACCATATATTTT. J is TRBJ1-3 and V is TRBV6-1; possible D gene TRBD1, 6 bases. V was trimmed by 5 bases and J by 0 bases, leaving 14 bases between them. The CDR3 consists of 16 residues. From germline, CDR1 is MNHNS and CDR2 SASEGT.

The chain carries TRBV7-2 and TRBJ2-3; no clear D gene. The CDR3 runs 14 residues. The germline V and J ends were trimmed by 6 bases and 9 bases, with 19 bases remaining between them. CDR1 is SGHTA, CDR2 FQGNSA, per germline. The CDR3 region has the DNA TGTGCCAGCAGTCCCGCCTTTCCGCAGCCCACGCAGTATTTT. This gives the protein CASSPAFPQPTQYF.

The chain recombines TRBV2 with TRBJ2-7; TRBD2 matches at 7 bases. The CDR3 is made up of 15 amino acids. The V gene's germline CDR1 is SNHLY and CDR2 FYNNEI. The trim removed 6 bases at V and 1 base at J, leaving 9 bases unmatched. The CDR3 spells CASRGRAGNSYEQYF. Written as DNA, the CDR3 is TGTGCCAGCAGAGGTCGAGCGGGGAATTCCTACGAGCAGTACTTC.

This clonotype was found many times. This chain links TRBV20-1 with TRBJ2-1, with 12 positions matching TRBD2. With V trimmed by 5 bases and J by 7 bases, 9 bases remained unmatched. The CDR3 contains 15 residues. Germline V gives CDR1 DFQATT, CDR2 SNEGSKA (reference sequence). CDR3 protein: CSARKSGLAGNEQFF. The CDR3 region has the DNA TGCAGTGCTCGAAAATCGGGACTAGCGGGTAATGAGCAGTTCTTC.

In this sample, this clonotype turned up many times. The chain links TRBV6-1 to TRBJ1-1; 7 nucleotides line up with TRBD1. Trimming cost V 7 bases and J 5 bases; bases outside gene matches: 10. Germline lookup yields CDR1 MNHNS and CDR2 SASEGT. The CDR3 has 14 amino acids. The CDR3 region is CASKMRGRGTEAFF. The CDR3 DNA reads as TGTGCCAGCAAAATGAGGGGGCGAGGAACTGAAGCTTTCTTT.

This clonotype was picked up a small number of times. The rearrangement links TRBV29-1 to TRBJ1-2, with D unresolved. CDR3 length: 14 residues. V was cut by 0 bases and J by 5 bases, with 13 bases left in between. Germline V lookup: CDR1 SQVTM, CDR2 ANQGSEA. The CDR3 region has the DNA TGCAGCGTTGAAGATAACAGCGACACGTATGGCTACACCTTC. It encodes CSVEDNSDTYGYTF.

J is TRBJ2-3 and V is TRBV4-3; D not certain. The germline V gene encodes CDR1 LGHNA and CDR2 YSLEER. V shed 0 bases and J shed 8 bases, with 18 bases lying between them. This CDR3 is built from 16 residues. This CDR3 is CASSQDLTLGSGTQYF. CDR3 bases: TGCGCCAGCAGCCAAGATCTAACGTTGGGGTCGGGTACGCAGTATTTT.

This clonotype was detected many times. This chain uses TRBV29-1 with TRBJ2-3, with D possibly TRBD2 on 6 matching bases. The V gene's germline CDR1 is SQVTM and CDR2 ANQGSEA. The V end was cut by 1 base, the J end by 6 bases, with 11 bases between. The CDR3 contains 13 residues. This chain's CDR3 is CSVEVAGPDTQYF. In nucleotides, the CDR3 is TGCAGCGTTGAAGTTGCGGGACCCGATACGCAGTATTTT.

The rearrangement uses TRBV10-3 and TRBJ2-1; 11 positions match TRBD2. CDR1 is ENHRY and CDR2 is SYGVKD in the germline V gene. V was pared by 0 bases and J by 0 bases, with 16 bases of the junction left unmatched. The CDR3 totals 22 residues. The CDR3 DNA follows: TGTGCCATCAGTGAGTCGTTAATGGGGACTAGCGGAGTACTTGGCTCCTACAATGAGCAGTTCTTC. As protein: CAISESLMGTSGVLGSYNEQFF.

This clonotype was found a few times. J is TRBJ2-5 and V is TRBV5-4, with 11 nucleotides matching TRBD1. With 5 bases clipped from V and 4 bases from J, the junction kept 10 bases outside the gene matches. The germline CDR1 and CDR2 sequences are SGHNT and YYREEE (reference sequence). This CDR3 contains 16 residues. CDR3 residues: CASSRDGTGGGETQYF. CDR3 bases: TGTGCCAGCAGTCGTGACGGGACAGGGGGAGGAGAGACCCAGTACTTC.

Many counts were recorded for this clonotype. The chain joins TRBV3-1 to TRBJ2-7; D not resolved. CDR3 length equals 13 residues. Per germline, CDR1 LGHDT and CDR2 YNNKEL (reference sequence). Trimming pared 1 base from V and 6 bases from J, leaving 10 bases between. The CDR3, as DNA: TGTGCCAGCAGCCAAGCCGCCGTCTCCGAGCAGTACTTC. Translated: CASSQAAVSEQYF.

The chain employs TRBV28 and TRBJ1-1; D gene ambiguous. The CDR3 is 14 amino acids. The ends were cut back, 5 bases at V and 4 bases at J, with 14 bases in the middle. Germline assignment: CDR1 MDHEN and CDR2 SYDVKM. The CDR3 loop is CASSPPDGPTEAFF. Written as DNA, the CDR3 is TGTGCCAGCAGTCCGCCGGACGGGCCCACTGAAGCTTTCTTT.

This clonotype was found many times. The CDR3, as DNA: TGTGCCTGGAGTTCGGGGGACACTGAAGCTTTCTTT. Protein: CAWSSGDTEAFF. The gene calls are TRBV30 and TRBJ1-1; D perhaps matches TRBD1 (5 bases). Trimming shortened V by 2 bases and J by 3 bases, and 7 bases separated the two germline ends. Germline CDR1 is GTSNPN and CDR2 is SVGIG (reference sequence). The CDR3 loop spans 12 amino acids. Complete variable domain (other parts from reference TRBV30 and TRBJ1-1): SQTIHQWPATLVQPVGSPLSLECTVEGTSNPNLYWYRQAAGRGLQLLFYSVGIGQISSEVPQNLSASRPQDRQFILSSKKLLLSDSGFYLCAWSSGDTEAFFGQGTRLTVV.

The CDR3, as DNA: TGCAGTGCTAGAGACGAGCCCCCAAACCAGTACGAGCAGTACTTC. Its translation: CSARDEPPNQYEQYF. The chain carries TRBV20-1 and TRBJ2-7, with unresolved D. This CDR3 is built from 15 residues. Germline V CDR1 and CDR2: DFQATT, SNEGSKA (reference sequence). With 0 bases removed from V and 4 bases from J, the gap between germline ends came to 16 bases.

V and J are TRBV25-1 and TRBJ1-5; 7 nucleotides line up with TRBD1. This CDR3 contains 15 residues. Germline V CDR1 and CDR2: MGHDK, SYGVNS. The junction had 4 bases not matched to a gene; V was cut back by 4 bases and J by 1 base. The CDR3 protein is CASSAGTASNQPQHF. The CDR3, as DNA: TGTGCCAGCAGTGCCGGGACAGCCAGCAATCAGCCCCAGCATTTT.

This clonotype was observed a few times. The chain carries TRBV20-1 and TRBJ2-7, with D uncertain. The germline CDR1 and CDR2 sequences are DFQATT and SNEGSKA (reference sequence). Deletions cut 4 bases from V and 3 bases from J, with 10 bases between. The CDR3 loop spans 12 amino acids. The chain's CDR3 is CSAKRNDYEQYF. Here the CDR3 DNA reads TGCAGTGCTAAACGGAATGACTACGAGCAGTACTTC.

The chain joins TRBV12-3 or TRBV12-4 to TRBJ2-1; 10 bases line up with TRBD2. Trimming took 6 bases from V and 8 from J; bases not matched to a gene: 10. This CDR3 is built from 15 residues. The CDR3 loop reads CASSLPTSGTHEQFF. Written as DNA, the CDR3 is TGTGCCAGCAGCCTGCCCACTAGCGGGACCCATGAGCAGTTCTTC.

This clonotype has only a few counts. The CDR3 nucleotides are TGTGCCAGCAGAACAGACTTAGGGGAAAAACTGTTTTTT. Protein sequence: CASRTDLGEKLFF. This sequence joins TRBV2 and TRBJ1-4; D ambiguous. CDR1 SNHLY and CDR2 FYNNEI come from the germline V gene. V was clipped by 6 bases and J by 8 bases, with 13 bases between them. The CDR3 spans 13 residues.

This clonotype has at least ten counts. The chain joins TRBV12-3 or TRBV12-4 to TRBJ1-2, with D hard to call. Trimming took off 3 bases at V and 7 bases at J, with 9 bases between the two ends. The CDR3 is 12 amino acids. The CDR3 protein is CASSLAYGGYTF. CDR3 nucleotide sequence: TGTGCCAGCAGTTTGGCTTACGGTGGCTACACCTTC.

The chain recombines TRBV20-1 with TRBJ1-4; D is ambiguous. Trimming stripped 6 bases from V and 8 bases from J, with 16 bases between. Looked up from germline, CDR1 is DFQATT and CDR2 is SNEGSKA (reference sequence). The CDR3 totals 13 residues. CDR3 nucleotide sequence: TGCAGTGCGACCGGGGAGATGGCAGAAAAACTGTTTTTT. As protein: CSATGEMAEKLFF.

This clonotype came up many times. This chain joins TRBV29-1 and TRBJ2-6; 12 nucleotides line up with TRBD1. Germline V gene data show CDR1 as SQVTM and CDR2 as ANQGSEA. CDR3 length: 16 amino acids. J lost 3 bases, V lost 6 bases, and 6 bases had no gene match. The CDR3 sequence is CSVAGQGAYGANVLTF. In DNA, the CDR3 is TGCAGCGTAGCGGGACAGGGGGCGTATGGGGCCAACGTCCTGACTTTC.

The gene calls are TRBV4-2 and TRBJ2-7, with TRBD1 identical over 8 bases. Unmatched junction bases numbered 11, after V lost 7 bases and J lost 6 bases. This CDR3 spans 14 amino acids. Looked up from germline, CDR1 is LGHNA and CDR2 is YNFKEQ. The CDR3 region is CASTPGTGRGEQYF. The DNA for the CDR3 is TGTGCCAGCACCCCCGGGACAGGTCGGGGCGAGCAGTACTTC.

The chain is built from TRBV20-1 and TRBJ1-1; tentatively, D is TRBD1 (6 bases). Germline CDR1 DFQATT, CDR2 SNEGSKA (reference sequence). The V and J ends lost 6 bases and 1 base respectively, with 12 bases between them. CDR3 size: 13 residues. The CDR3 loop reads CSAVQGPNTEAFF. In DNA, the CDR3 is TGCAGTGCGGTCCAGGGGCCGAACACTGAAGCTTTCTTT.